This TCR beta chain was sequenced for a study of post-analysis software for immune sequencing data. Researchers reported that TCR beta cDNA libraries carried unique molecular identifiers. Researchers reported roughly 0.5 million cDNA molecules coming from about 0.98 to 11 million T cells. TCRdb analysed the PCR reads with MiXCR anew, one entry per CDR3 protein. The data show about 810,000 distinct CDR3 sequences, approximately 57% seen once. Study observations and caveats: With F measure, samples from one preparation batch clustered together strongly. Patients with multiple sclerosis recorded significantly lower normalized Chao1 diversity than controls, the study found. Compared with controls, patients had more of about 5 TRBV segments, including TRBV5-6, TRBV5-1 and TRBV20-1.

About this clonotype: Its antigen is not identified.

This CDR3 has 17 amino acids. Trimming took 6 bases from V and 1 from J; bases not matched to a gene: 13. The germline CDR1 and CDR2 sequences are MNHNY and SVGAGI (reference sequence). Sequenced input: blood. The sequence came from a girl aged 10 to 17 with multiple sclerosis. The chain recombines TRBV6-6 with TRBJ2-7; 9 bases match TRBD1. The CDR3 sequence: CASSSGGQGETSYEQYF. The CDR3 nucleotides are TGTGCCAGCAGCTCAGGGGGACAGGGAGAAACTTCCTACGAGCAGTACTTC.